Listed below are T cell receptor beta chains from one sample, sequenced in a study of blood T cell repertoires in COVID-19. The protocol was immunoSEQ multiplex PCR, while the TCRdb copy is restricted to in-frame clones and leaves out a portion. The sample consists of around 220,000 clones, approximately 86% of them appearing once. The sequenced material came from PBMCs or T cells enriched from blood (not recorded which). The receptors originated from a woman in her thirties with acute COVID-19. Both conserved end residues are part of each CDR3. A D gene is named only where the DNA matches it firmly. Size values are once, few and many counts, or a class for expanded clones, and some rows have none.

CDR3aa: CASRVVLAGGHYGVTGELFF; CDR3nt: TGTGCCAGCAGAGTCGTACTAGCGGGAGGGCATTATGGGGTTACCGGGGAGCTGTTTTTT; d_gene: TRBD2; j_gene: TRBJ2-2; abundance: .; v_gene: TRBV28
CDR3aa: CASSLIWQTANTEAFF; CDR3nt: TGTGCCAGCAGCTTGATTTGGCAGACAGCTAACACTGAAGCTTTCTTT; d_gene: .; j_gene: TRBJ1-1; abundance: .; v_gene: TRBV5-5
CDR3aa: CASSLASTGGYEKLFF; CDR3nt: TGCGCCAGCAGCTTGGCCTCGACCGGGGGGTATGAAAAACTGTTTTTT; d_gene: .; j_gene: TRBJ1-4; abundance: .; v_gene: TRBV5-1
CDR3aa: CACSTGINYGYTF; CDR3nt: TGTGCCTGCTCGACAGGAATTAACTATGGCTACACCTTC; d_gene: .; j_gene: TRBJ1-2; abundance: .; v_gene: TRBV30
CDR3aa: CASSSRRGPRDDTQYF; CDR3nt: TGTGCCAGCAGCTCTAGGCGGGGGCCGCGGGACGATACGCAGTATTTT; d_gene: .; j_gene: TRBJ2-3; abundance: .; v_gene: TRBV7-2
CDR3aa: CASSPRAAGNTGELFF; CDR3nt: TGTGCCAGCAGCCCCCGCGCCGCGGGGAACACCGGGGAGCTGTTTTTT; d_gene: .; j_gene: TRBJ2-2; abundance: .; v_gene: TRBV7-2
CDR3aa: CASSPGTGGQNAGYTF; CDR3nt: TGTGCCAGCTCACCGGGGACAGGGGGCCAAAATGCCGGCTACACCTTC; d_gene: TRBD1; j_gene: TRBJ1-2; abundance: .; v_gene: TRBV18
CDR3aa: CASSLWAEGGEKLFF; CDR3nt: TGTGCCAGCAGTTTATGGGCCGAAGGAGGCGAAAAACTGTTTTTT; d_gene: .; j_gene: TRBJ1-4; abundance: .; v_gene: TRBV28
CDR3aa: CASSYSNSGSYEQYF; CDR3nt: TGTGCCAGCAGTTACTCTAACAGCGGCTCCTACGAGCAGTACTTC; d_gene: .; j_gene: TRBJ2-7; abundance: .; v_gene: TRBV6-5
CDR3aa: CASSYPGTGGTEAFF; CDR3nt: TGCGCCAGCAGCTACCCCGGGACAGGGGGCACTGAAGCTTTCTTT; d_gene: TRBD1; j_gene: TRBJ1-1; abundance: .; v_gene: TRBV5-1
CDR3aa: CASSLLGDTDTQYF; CDR3nt: TGTGCCAGCAGCTTATTGGGAGACACAGATACGCAGTATTTT; d_gene: .; j_gene: TRBJ2-3; abundance: .; v_gene: TRBV7-3
CDR3aa: CASSYRARNSPLHF; CDR3nt: TGTGCCAGCAGCTACAGGGCGCGGAATTCACCCCTCCACTTT; d_gene: .; j_gene: TRBJ1-6; abundance: .; v_gene: TRBV5-8
CDR3aa: CASSEAGIGNQPQHF; CDR3nt: TGTGCCAGCAGTGAGGCGGGTATCGGTAATCAGCCCCAGCATTTT; d_gene: .; j_gene: TRBJ1-5; abundance: .; v_gene: TRBV6-1
CDR3aa: CASSVQGQGAWETQYF; CDR3nt: TGTGCCAGCAGCGTTCAGGGACAGGGGGCGTGGGAGACCCAGTACTTC; d_gene: TRBD1; j_gene: TRBJ2-5; abundance: .; v_gene: TRBV9
CDR3aa: CASSFSYLGSMNTEAFF; CDR3nt: TGTGCCAGCAGTTTCTCTTATTTGGGCAGTATGAACACTGAAGCTTTCTTT; d_gene: .; j_gene: TRBJ1-1; abundance: .; v_gene: TRBV28
CDR3aa: CASSDGANQPQHF; CDR3nt: TGTGCCAGCAGTGACGGGGCCAATCAGCCCCAGCATTTT; d_gene: .; j_gene: TRBJ1-5; abundance: .; v_gene: TRBV6-4
CDR3aa: CASSQARMGANVLTF; CDR3nt: TGTGCCAGTAGCCAGGCTCGAATGGGGGCCAACGTCCTGACTTTC; d_gene: .; j_gene: TRBJ2-6; abundance: once; v_gene: TRBV19
CDR3aa: CASSPRGGRNTEAFF; CDR3nt: TGTGCCAGCAGTCCCCGCGGGGGAAGGAACACTGAAGCTTTCTTT; d_gene: .; j_gene: TRBJ1-1; abundance: .; v_gene: TRBV27
CDR3aa: CASSRQLFYNEQFF; CDR3nt: TGTGCCAGCTCCCGACAGTTGTTCTACAATGAGCAGTTCTTC; d_gene: .; j_gene: TRBJ2-1; abundance: .; v_gene: TRBV21-1
CDR3aa: CASRPGGGIYGYTF; CDR3nt: TGTGCCAGCAGACCAGGGGGCGGAATCTATGGCTACACCTTC; d_gene: TRBD1; j_gene: TRBJ1-2; abundance: .; v_gene: TRBV28
CDR3aa: CASSVIRGRGTDTQYF; CDR3nt: TGTGCCAGCAGTGTAATAAGGGGAAGGGGCACAGATACGCAGTATTTT; d_gene: .; j_gene: TRBJ2-3; abundance: once; v_gene: TRBV2